The 3 T cell receptor beta chains below were found in one sample sequenced in a study of cytomegalovirus exposure and HLA in healthy donors. Vbeta (60) and Jbeta (13) primers were used in the PCR. The table came from immunoSEQ multiplex PCR; TCRdb's copy has only in-frame clones and leaves some out. Here the sample spans around 53,000 clones, roughly 80% being singletons. The specimen was PBMCs. Source of these receptors: a man under 40 in good health and CMV-seronegative.

J is TRBJ1-5 and V is TRBV30; 10 bases align to TRBD1. This CDR3 comprises 13 residues. Germline V gene data show CDR1 as GTSNPN and CDR2 as SVGIG (reference sequence). V shed 2 bases, J shed 7 bases, and the junction held 2 bases outside the gene matches. The CDR3 is CAWSRDRGQPQHF. CDR3 bases: TGTGCCTGGAGTCGGGACAGGGGCCAGCCCCAGCATTTT.

The gene calls are TRBV28 and TRBJ1-2; D may be TRBD1 (5 bases). The CDR3 runs to 16 residues. CDR1 and CDR2 from the germline V gene are MDHEN and SYDVKM. The ends were cut back, 7 bases at V and 2 bases at J, with 20 bases in the middle. DNA for the CDR3: TGTGCCAGCACCCCCGAACGGAGGGGAAGGAACTATGGCTACACCTTC. It codes for CASTPERRGRNYGYTF.

V gene TRBV4-1 combines with J gene TRBJ2-1; no reliable D call. The CDR3 is made up of 14 amino acids. V was trimmed by 4 bases and J by 3 bases, leaving 10 bases between them. Looked up from germline, CDR1 is MGHRA and CDR2 is YSYEKL. CDR3 sequence reads: CASSRAYGYNEQFF. CDR3 coding DNA: TGCGCCAGCAGCCGGGCTTATGGCTACAATGAGCAGTTCTTC.